This T cell receptor (beta chain) was sequenced in a study of tumor-infiltrating lymphocytes in glioblastoma multiforme. Overall study findings and caveats: The T cells in this sample were not sorted into functional subsets. TCR plus mutation findings rest on a single glioblastoma patient. Clone frequencies may be distorted by unequal TCR transcripts per cell.

TCR beta libraries were built from RNA through three nested multiplex PCR rounds using modified ARM-PCR. TCRB cDNA was made from approximately 550 ng total RNA. Via MiXCR, TCRdb re-called the multiplex PCR reads, giving one row per CDR3 protein. The top ten hold 54% of the sample, which has 8,500 to 10,000 distinct CDR3 sequences, about 66% seen once. To note about this clonotype: Its target is not known. A junction end diverges from the germline sequence, so it may reflect a read error.

The CDR3 contains 16 residues. The germline V gene has CDR1 SGHKS and CDR2 YYEKEE (reference sequence). The material sequenced was brain tumor tissue. The receptor was derived from a male donor with glioblastoma. The V and J genes are TRBV5-5 and TRBJ1-6; D is perhaps TRBD1 (5 bases). In nucleotides, the CDR3 is TGTGCCAGCAGACCCCAGGGAAATGCGGATAATTCACACCTCCACTTT. Encoded protein: CASRPQGNADNSHLHF.